The 18 T cell receptor beta chains listed next were all sequenced from one sample in a study of shared clonotypes between healthy human individuals. The method was immunoSEQ multiplex PCR; TCRdb's version includes in-frame clones alone and lacks a portion of them. This table holds approximately 480,000 clones, over 60% found once. The sample was PBMCs. Every receptor here comes from a woman aged 40-49 years in good health. Some clones in this sample may be carry-over from other donors' samples.

J is TRBJ2-4 and V is TRBV7-3; TRBD2 matches at 8 bases. Germline V gene sequence: CDR1 SGHTA, CDR2 FQGTGA. The CDR3 runs 15 residues. The V and J ends lost 4 bases and 4 bases, in that order; junction bases with no gene match: 6. CDR3 amino acids: CASSSGAGEKNIQYF. CDR3 nucleotide sequence: TGTGCCAGCAGCTCAGGAGCGGGGGAAAAAAACATTCAGTACTTC.

As concerns this clone: This sample also contains other DNA sequences that code for the same CDR3. This sequence joins TRBV11-2 and TRBJ2-7; 7 positions match TRBD2. Germline V lookup: CDR1 SGHAT, CDR2 FQNNGV. The CDR3 is 14 amino acids. Trimming removed 1 base from V and 2 bases from J; junction bases left unmatched: 2. The CDR3, as DNA: TGTGCCAGCAGCTTAGGGCGGGGGACCTACGAGCAGTACTTC. Its translation is CASSLGRGTYEQYF.

V gene TRBV5-5 combines with J gene TRBJ2-5; D is unclear. Trimming took off 0 bases at V and 5 bases at J, with 5 bases between the two ends. CDR1 is SGHKS and CDR2 is YYEKEE in the germline V gene (reference sequence). The CDR3 extends over 12 amino acids. The CDR3 DNA sequence: TGTGCCAGCAGCTTGGTCCCTGAGACCCAGTACTTC. Translation gives CASSLVPETQYF.

The chain combines TRBV30 with TRBJ1-2; maybe TRBD1 (6 bases). The CDR3 has 15 amino acids. V was clipped by 4 bases and J by 4 bases, with 19 bases between them. Germline-derived CDR1 and CDR2 are GTSNPN and SVGIG (reference sequence). The CDR3 coding sequence is TGTGCCTGGACGCCCCCCGGGACAAGCCCCTATGGCTACACCTTC. Its translation: CAWTPPGTSPYGYTF.

The CDR3 region is CASSMDTSRRNEQFF. The CDR3 region has the DNA TGCGCCAGCAGCATGGACACCTCCCGAAGGAATGAGCAGTTCTTC. The rearrangement joins TRBV5-1 to TRBJ2-1, with D tentatively TRBD1 (5 bases). CDR3 length equals 15 residues. V shed 4 bases and J shed 7 bases, with 18 bases lying between them. Germline assignment: CDR1 SGHRS and CDR2 YFSETQ.

CDR3 coding DNA: TGTGCCAGCAGTTACGAGGCAGGGAATAGCAATCAGCCCCAGCATTTT. Encoded protein: CASSYEAGNSNQPQHF. The V gene is TRBV6-6, the J gene TRBJ1-5, with D perhaps TRBD1 (5 bases). The germline gives CDR1 MNHNY, CDR2 SVGAGI (reference sequence). Deletions cut 2 bases from V and 0 bases from J, with 11 bases between. This CDR3 is built from 16 residues.

CDR3 in amino acids: CASSPQQGSNEKLFF. The CDR3 nucleotides are TGTGCCAGCAGTCCACAACAGGGGTCGAATGAAAAACTGTTTTTT. The chain couples TRBV28 to TRBJ1-4; 7 nucleotides match TRBD1. Trimming at V came to 5 bases and at J to 5 bases, leaving 8 bases not matched to a gene. Germline V gene sequence: CDR1 MDHEN, CDR2 SYDVKM. The CDR3 is made up of 15 amino acids.

This clone was seen a few times. The chain is built from TRBV14 and TRBJ2-1, with TRBD2 matching 8 bases. The germline V gene has CDR1 SGHDN and CDR2 FVKESK. This CDR3 contains 16 residues. V was clipped by 2 bases and J by 3 bases; unmatched bases: 6. The CDR3 here is CASSQFVGRGYNEQFF. The CDR3 nucleotides are TGTGCCAGCAGCCAATTCGTCGGGAGGGGCTACAATGAGCAGTTCTTC.

The chain carries TRBV6-6 and TRBJ2-3; D ambiguous. CDR1 is MNHNY and CDR2 is SVGAGI in the germline V gene (reference sequence). Trimming cost V 6 bases and J 4 bases, with 8 bases left between them. This CDR3 is 12 amino acids long. The CDR3 sequence is CASRPLADTQYF. The CDR3 nucleotides are TGTGCCAGCAGACCCCTAGCAGATACGCAGTATTTT.

This chain uses TRBV11-2 with TRBJ2-3; 9 nucleotides agree with TRBD2. Germline V lookup: CDR1 SGHAT, CDR2 FQNNGV. The CDR3 has 17 residues. V gave up 3 bases and J gave up 2 bases; unmatched junction bases: 9. For the CDR3, the DNA is TGTGCCAGCAGCTTGCGGGGGGGAGGGATTGTCACAGATACGCAGTATTTT. It translates to CASSLRGGGIVTDTQYF. Full variable domain (outside the CDR3, taken from reference TRBV11-2 and TRBJ2-3): EAGVAQSPRYKIIEKRQSVAFWCNPISGHATLYWYQQILGQGPKLLIQFQNNGVVDDSQLPKDRFSAERLKGVDSTLKIQPAKLEDSAVYLCASSLRGGGIVTDTQYFGPGTRLTVL.

The chain carries TRBV28 and TRBJ2-7; 8 nucleotides match TRBD1. This CDR3 is 15 amino acids long. Germline CDR1 MDHEN, CDR2 SYDVKM. Unmatched junction bases numbered 6, after V lost 4 bases and J lost 1 base. The CDR3 here is CASSSLGQVSYEQYF. The CDR3 DNA follows: TGTGCCAGCAGTTCTTTGGGACAGGTATCCTACGAGCAGTACTTC.

This chain's CDR3 is CASSLDRGQVEQYF. The DNA for the CDR3 is TGTGCCAGCAGCTTGGACAGGGGGCAGGTCGAGCAGTACTTC. This chain connects TRBV5-8 to TRBJ2-7; 9 positions agree with TRBD1. The CDR3 loop spans 14 amino acids. The germline V gene has CDR1 SGHTS and CDR2 YDEGEE. Losses at the gene ends were 0 bases for V and 6 bases for J; bases not matched to a gene: 4.

This clone has ten or more counts. The chain uses TRBV6-6 and TRBJ2-5; 14 nucleotides align to TRBD2. V lost 4 bases to trimming and J lost 3 bases; unmatched junction nucleotides: 1. This CDR3 is 15 amino acids long. Germline CDR1 and CDR2: MNHNY and SVGAGI (reference sequence). CDR3 amino acids: CASSSGLAGEETQYF. DNA for the CDR3: TGTGCCAGCAGTTCGGGACTAGCGGGAGAAGAGACCCAGTACTTC.

V is TRBV28 and J is TRBJ2-1; no clear D gene. The CDR3 is 16 amino acids. Per the germline V gene, CDR1 is MDHEN and CDR2 is SYDVKM. With 5 bases removed from V and 0 bases from J, the gap between germline ends came to 14 bases. The CDR3 spells CASSQKTISSYNEQFF. In DNA, the CDR3 is TGTGCCAGCAGTCAAAAGACCATTAGCTCCTACAATGAGCAGTTCTTC.

The CDR3 bases are TGTGCCAGCCGCCCGCTAGCGGGAGGCCCCGGGGAGCTGTTTTTT. Its translation: CASRPLAGGPGELFF. V is TRBV6-1 and J is TRBJ2-2, with 11 nucleotides matching TRBD2. Unmatched junction bases numbered 8, after V lost 8 bases and J lost 6 bases. Germline CDR1 MNHNS, CDR2 SASEGT. The CDR3 sequence is 15 residues long.

The chain recombines TRBV28 with TRBJ1-4, with a tentative D call TRBD1 (6 bases). The CDR3 loop spans 14 amino acids. Germline values: CDR1 MDHEN, CDR2 SYDVKM. V lost 5 bases, J lost 8 bases, and 15 bases lay in between. CDR3 loop: CASSGGGLGEKLFF. The CDR3 DNA reads TGTGCCAGCAGTGGAGGGGGGTTGGGGGAAAAACTGTTTTTT.

V usage is TRBV5-1 and J usage is TRBJ2-5; D gene unclear. Deletions cut 8 bases from V and 3 bases from J, with 5 bases between. CDR1 is SGHRS and CDR2 is YFSETQ in the germline V gene. There are 10 residues in the CDR3. CDR3 DNA: TGCGCCAGTAAAAAAGAGACCCAGTACTTC. Translated: CASKKETQYF.

Remarks on this clone: A far more abundant clone sits one base away, making this likely a read error. The chain uses TRBV19 and TRBJ1-2; D gene unclear. The CDR3 runs 14 residues. The V and J ends lost 4 bases and 4 bases respectively, with 13 bases between them. Germline assignment: CDR1 LNHDA and CDR2 SQIVND (reference sequence). In DNA form, the CDR3 reads TGTGCCAGTAGTACCCCGAAGGAATTCTATGGCTACACCTTC. As protein: CASSTPKEFYGYTF.